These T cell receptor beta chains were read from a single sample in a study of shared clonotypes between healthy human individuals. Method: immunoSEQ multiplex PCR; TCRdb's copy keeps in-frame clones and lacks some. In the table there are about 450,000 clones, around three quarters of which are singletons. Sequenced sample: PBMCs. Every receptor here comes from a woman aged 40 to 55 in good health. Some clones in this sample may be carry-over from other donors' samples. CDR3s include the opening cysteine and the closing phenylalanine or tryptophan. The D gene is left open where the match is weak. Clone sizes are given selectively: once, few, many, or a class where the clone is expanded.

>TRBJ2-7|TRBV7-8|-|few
CASSASYEQYF
TGTGCCAGCAGCGCATCCTACGAGCAGTACTTC
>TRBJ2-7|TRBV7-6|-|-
CASSLAGVYEQYF
TGTGCCAGCAGCTTAGCGGGAGTTTACGAGCAGTACTTC
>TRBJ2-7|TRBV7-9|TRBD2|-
CASSSGTSGRSYEQYF
TGTGCCAGCAGCTCTGGGACTAGCGGGCGCTCCTACGAGCAGTACTTC
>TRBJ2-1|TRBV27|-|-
CASSVRSGFNEQFF
TGTGCCAGCAGTGTCCGTAGTGGTTTCAATGAGCAGTTCTTC
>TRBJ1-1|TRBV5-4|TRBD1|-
CASSRGQDMNTEAFF
TGTGCCAGCAGTCGCGGACAGGACATGAACACTGAAGCTTTCTTT
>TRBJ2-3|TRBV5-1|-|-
CASSSPSSPGTSTDTQYF
TGCGCCAGCAGCTCCCCTTCTAGCCCGGGGACTAGCACAGATACGCAGTATTTT
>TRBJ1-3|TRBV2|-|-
CASSEGQVNTIYF
TGTGCCAGCAGTGAAGGACAGGTGAACACCATATATTTT
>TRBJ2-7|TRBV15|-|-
CATSRDSTGTGQYF
TGTGCCACCAGCAGAGATAGCACCGGCACAGGGCAGTACTTC
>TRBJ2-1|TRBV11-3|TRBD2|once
CASSPGRGSGRSYNEQFF
TGTGCCAGCAGCCCCGGTCGGGGTAGCGGGAGGTCCTACAATGAGCAGTTCTTC
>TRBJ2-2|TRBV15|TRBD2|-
CATSSRELAENTGELFF
TGTGCCACCAGCAGTCGGGAACTAGCGGAGAACACCGGGGAGCTGTTTTTT
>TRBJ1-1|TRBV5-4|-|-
CASSGRGGMNTEAFF
TGTGCCAGCAGCGGAAGGGGGGGGATGAACACTGAAGCTTTCTTT
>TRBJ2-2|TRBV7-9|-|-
CASSLFSGWTGELFF
TGTGCCAGCAGCTTATTTTCAGGGTGGACCGGGGAGCTGTTTTTT
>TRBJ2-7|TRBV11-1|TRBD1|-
CASSPDRGRNREQYF
TGTGCCAGCAGCCCAGACAGGGGCCGGAATCGCGAGCAGTACTTC
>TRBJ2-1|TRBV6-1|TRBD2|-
CASSEGLAGPRNEQFF
TGTGCCAGCAGTGAAGGACTAGCGGGACCTAGGAATGAGCAGTTCTTC
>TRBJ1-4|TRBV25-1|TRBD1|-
CASSDHRGDEKLFF
TGTGCCAGCAGTGATCACAGGGGGGACGAAAAACTGTTTTTT
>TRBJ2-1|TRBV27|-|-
CASSRTRGPYNEQFF
TGTGCCAGCAGTCGTACAAGGGGACCTTACAATGAGCAGTTCTTC
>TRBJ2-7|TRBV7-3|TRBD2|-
CASSLMGGREPYEQYF
TGTGCCAGCAGCTTAATGGGCGGGAGGGAGCCGTACGAGCAGTACTTC